This TCR beta chain was identified during a study of T cells in Graves' hyperthyroidism and ophthalmopathy. Broader study findings: The model identified upcoming ophthalmopathy a median approximately six months ahead of onset.

The TCR beta CDR3 regions underwent amplification using RNA transcripts as the source. The HTBI primer set served for first-round RT-PCR of the TCR CDR3. TCRdb re-derived calls from the multiplex PCR reads in MiXCR, one entry per CDR3 protein. This sample has roughly 330,000 distinct CDR3 sequences, with around a sixth found just once. Many counts were recorded for this clonotype. Antigen: not known. Germline CDR1 LNHDA, CDR2 SQIVND (reference sequence). This CDR3 has 18 amino acids. V lost 4 bases, J lost 0 bases, and 21 bases lay in between. Sequences were obtained from blood. The rearrangement uses TRBV19 and TRBJ2-5, with a possible D match to TRBD2 (6 bases). The receptor's source is a man aged 25-40 years with Graves' hyperthyroidism. The CDR3 loop is CASSKMRGTGGNQETQYF. The DNA for the CDR3 is TGTGCCAGTAGTAAAATGCGTGGTACAGGCGGGAACCAAGAGACCCAGTACTTC.